This entry features one TCR beta chain sequence. Produced via immunoSEQ multiplex PCR; TCRdb's table is partial and in-frame only. This sample has around 300,000 clones, with approximately 90% found just once. This record belongs to a study of blood T cell repertoires in COVID-19. Germline trimming cut 6 bases from V and 7 bases from J; bases unmatched to any gene: 13. Germline V CDR1 and CDR2: MDHEN, SYDVKM. This CDR3 has 15 residues. The sample comprised PBMCs or T cells enriched from blood (not recorded which). The receptor was derived from a woman aged 50 to 60 who had recovered from COVID-19. The chain carries TRBV28 and TRBJ1-2; the match to TRBD1 covers 8 bases. The CDR3, as DNA: TGTGCCAGCAGCCTAGGAGGGACAGGAAATTCTGGCTACACCTTC. Residues: CASSLGGTGNSGYTF.